A selection of T cell receptor beta chains follows, all from one sample in a study of blood T cell repertoires in COVID-19. TCRdb's table, derived via immunoSEQ multiplex PCR, lists solely in-frame clones and lacks some. Seen here are approximately 350,000 clones, 91% observed once, and the top ten hold under 3.5%. The sequenced sample was peripheral blood. The receptor set was obtained from a woman aged 18 to 35 who had recovered from COVID-19. CDR3s include the opening cysteine and the closing phenylalanine or tryptophan. Fields, in order: CDR3 protein, CDR3 DNA, D gene, J gene, V gene, clone size. The D gene is left open where the match is weak. Expanded clones get a size class; other rows say once, few or many, or leave the size out.

CDR3 protein: CASGLAQGANTEAFF
CDR3 DNA: TGTGCTAGTGGTTTGGCTCAGGGGGCGAACACTGAAGCTTTCTTT
D gene: TRBD1
J gene: TRBJ1-1
V gene: TRBV12-5
clone size: NA

CDR3 protein: CASSLARQGEQFF
CDR3 DNA: TGTGCCAGCAGCTTGGCCAGACAGGGTGAGCAGTTCTTC
D gene: TRBD1
J gene: TRBJ2-1
V gene: TRBV5-4
clone size: NA

CDR3 protein: CASSSRDSEDWANVLTF
CDR3 DNA: TGTGCCAGCAGCTCCCGGGACTCGGAGGACTGGGCCAACGTCCTGACTTTC
D gene: NA
J gene: TRBJ2-6
V gene: TRBV21-1
clone size: NA

CDR3 protein: CASSLALGTGYNEQFF
CDR3 DNA: TGTGCCAGCAGCTTGGCTCTCGGGACAGGCTACAATGAGCAGTTCTTC
D gene: TRBD1
J gene: TRBJ2-1
V gene: TRBV5-6
clone size: NA

CDR3 protein: CASNLERRVETQYF
CDR3 DNA: TGTGCCAGCAACCTCGAACGACGGGTGGAGACCCAGTACTTC
D gene: NA
J gene: TRBJ2-5
V gene: TRBV5-4
clone size: NA

CDR3 protein: CASSLEQRTTDTQYF
CDR3 DNA: TGCGCCAGCAGCTTGGAACAGCGGACCACAGATACGCAGTATTTT
D gene: NA
J gene: TRBJ2-3
V gene: TRBV5-1
clone size: NA

CDR3 protein: CASSGWGGARTEAFF
CDR3 DNA: TGTGCCAGCAGTGGGTGGGGGGGCGCACGGACTGAAGCTTTCTTT
D gene: NA
J gene: TRBJ1-1
V gene: TRBV27
clone size: NA

CDR3 protein: CASSLQGAGYTEAFF
CDR3 DNA: TGTGCCAGCAGCTTACAGGGGGCGGGGTACACTGAAGCTTTCTTT
D gene: TRBD1
J gene: TRBJ1-1
V gene: TRBV13
clone size: NA

CDR3 protein: CSVVAGHNEQFF
CDR3 DNA: TGCAGCGTTGTGGCGGGGCACAATGAGCAGTTCTTC
D gene: NA
J gene: TRBJ2-1
V gene: TRBV29-1
clone size: once

CDR3 protein: CASSLAYNRNYGYTF
CDR3 DNA: TGTGCCAGCAGCTTAGCATACAACCGTAACTATGGCTACACCTTC
D gene: NA
J gene: TRBJ1-2
V gene: TRBV7-2
clone size: once

CDR3 protein: CASRQGARGYTF
CDR3 DNA: TGTGCCAGCAGACAGGGGGCGCGGGGCTACACCTTC
D gene: TRBD1
J gene: TRBJ1-2
V gene: TRBV12-3/TRBV12-4
clone size: NA

CDR3 protein: CASSQDLTGGTTNEKLFF
CDR3 DNA: TGCGCCAGCAGCCAAGATCTAACAGGGGGCACAACTAATGAAAAACTGTTTTTT
D gene: TRBD1
J gene: TRBJ1-4
V gene: TRBV4-3
clone size: NA

CDR3 protein: CATSDITGTGSYTF
CDR3 DNA: TGTGCCACCAGTGATATAACCGGGACAGGGAGCTACACCTTC
D gene: TRBD1
J gene: TRBJ1-2
V gene: TRBV24-1
clone size: NA

CDR3 protein: CASSQVQISGNTIYF
CDR3 DNA: TGCGCCAGCAGCCAAGTGCAGATCTCTGGAAACACCATATATTTT
D gene: NA
J gene: TRBJ1-3
V gene: TRBV4-1
clone size: NA

CDR3 protein: CASSPDTFGNQPQHF
CDR3 DNA: TGCGCCAGCAGCCCCGACACCTTTGGCAATCAGCCCCAGCATTTT
D gene: NA
J gene: TRBJ1-5
V gene: TRBV4-3
clone size: once

CDR3 protein: CASSGTVYGYTF
CDR3 DNA: TGTGCCAGCAGCGGGACAGTCTATGGCTACACCTTC
D gene: TRBD1
J gene: TRBJ1-2
V gene: TRBV12-3/TRBV12-4
clone size: NA

CDR3 protein: CASTQGVNTDTQYF
CDR3 DNA: TGTGCCAGCACCCAGGGGGTTAACACAGATACGCAGTATTTT
D gene: NA
J gene: TRBJ2-3
V gene: TRBV21-1
clone size: NA

CDR3 protein: CASSYSGRGIGYTF
CDR3 DNA: TGTGCCAGCAGTTACTCGGGCAGGGGCATTGGCTACACCTTC
D gene: NA
J gene: TRBJ1-2
V gene: TRBV6-5
clone size: NA

CDR3 protein: CASSFLRGVDIQYF
CDR3 DNA: TGTGCCAGCAGCTTTCTAAGGGGTGTAGACATTCAGTACTTC
D gene: NA
J gene: TRBJ2-4
V gene: TRBV11-3
clone size: NA

CDR3 protein: CASSLAGGGELFF
CDR3 DNA: TGTGCCAGCAGCTTGGCCGGGGGCGGGGAGCTGTTTTTT
D gene: NA
J gene: TRBJ2-2
V gene: TRBV5-4
clone size: NA

CDR3 protein: CASSFGVPGLIRGEQFF
CDR3 DNA: TGTGCCAGCAGCTTTGGTGTCCCGGGACTCATTCGGGGTGAGCAGTTCTTC
D gene: NA
J gene: TRBJ2-1
V gene: TRBV5-6
clone size: NA

CDR3 protein: CSTEGALNTEAFF
CDR3 DNA: TGCAGCACCGAAGGGGCCCTGAACACTGAAGCTTTCTTT
D gene: NA
J gene: TRBJ1-1
V gene: TRBV29-1
clone size: NA

CDR3 protein: CASRSTGNYDQPQHF
CDR3 DNA: TGTGCCAGTAGATCAACAGGGAATTACGATCAGCCCCAGCATTTT
D gene: NA
J gene: TRBJ1-5
V gene: TRBV19
clone size: many

CDR3 protein: CASSLDRWTDTQYF
CDR3 DNA: TGTGCCAGCAGCTTAGATCGTTGGACTGATACGCAGTATTTT
D gene: NA
J gene: TRBJ2-3
V gene: TRBV11-3
clone size: NA

CDR3 protein: CASSRDPYNEQFF
CDR3 DNA: TGTGCCAGCAGCCGGGATCCTTACAATGAGCAGTTCTTC
D gene: NA
J gene: TRBJ2-1
V gene: TRBV2
clone size: NA

CDR3 protein: CASSRGQRRGYTF
CDR3 DNA: TGCGCCAGCAGCCGAGGACAGCGGCGTGGCTACACCTTC
D gene: NA
J gene: TRBJ1-2
V gene: TRBV4-1
clone size: NA

CDR3 protein: CASSFMGERYGYTF
CDR3 DNA: TGCGCCAGCAGCTTTATGGGAGAGCGCTATGGCTACACCTTC
D gene: NA
J gene: TRBJ1-2
V gene: TRBV5-1
clone size: NA

CDR3 protein: CASSLAEGLYTEAFF
CDR3 DNA: TGTGCCAGCAGCTTAGCGGAGGGGCTGTATACTGAAGCTTTCTTT
D gene: NA
J gene: TRBJ1-1
V gene: TRBV7-2
clone size: once

CDR3 protein: CASTGTSGTDTQYF
CDR3 DNA: TGTGCCAGTACCGGGACTAGCGGCACAGATACGCAGTATTTT
D gene: TRBD2
J gene: TRBJ2-3
V gene: TRBV19
clone size: NA

CDR3 protein: CASSVRGLGGEAFF
CDR3 DNA: TGTGCCAGCAGTGTTAGGGGGCTCGGAGGTGAAGCTTTCTTT
D gene: TRBD1
J gene: TRBJ1-1
V gene: TRBV25-1
clone size: NA

CDR3 protein: CASSPIAGGRNEQFF
CDR3 DNA: TGTGCCAGCTCACCTATAGCGGGAGGTCGTAATGAGCAGTTCTTC
D gene: TRBD2
J gene: TRBJ2-1
V gene: TRBV18
clone size: NA

CDR3 protein: CASSSLSGWTDTQYF
CDR3 DNA: TGTGCCAGCAGCTCCCTTAGCGGATGGACAGATACGCAGTATTTT
D gene: NA
J gene: TRBJ2-3
V gene: TRBV5-5
clone size: NA

CDR3 protein: CASSATRDTDQPQHF
CDR3 DNA: TGTGCCAGCAGCGCCACCCGGGACACAGATCAGCCCCAGCATTTT
D gene: NA
J gene: TRBJ1-5
V gene: TRBV7-8
clone size: NA

CDR3 protein: CASSPLAGGPSDTQYF
CDR3 DNA: TGTGCCAGCAGTCCACTAGCGGGAGGGCCCTCAGATACGCAGTATTTT
D gene: TRBD2
J gene: TRBJ2-3
V gene: TRBV27
clone size: NA

CDR3 protein: CASSYSARVGYTF
CDR3 DNA: TGTGCCAGCAGTTACTCGGCGAGGGTAGGCTACACCTTC
D gene: NA
J gene: TRBJ1-2
V gene: TRBV6-5
clone size: once

CDR3 protein: CASLRGAGNQPQHF
CDR3 DNA: TGTGCCAGCTTACGGGGGGCTGGCAATCAGCCCCAGCATTTT
D gene: NA
J gene: TRBJ1-5
V gene: TRBV28
clone size: NA

CDR3 protein: CATSDPQGGSQPQHF
CDR3 DNA: TGTGCCACCAGTGACCCTCAGGGGGGAAGTCAGCCCCAGCATTTT
D gene: TRBD1
J gene: TRBJ1-5
V gene: TRBV24-1
clone size: NA

CDR3 protein: CATSDRTPYNEQFF
CDR3 DNA: TGTGCCACCAGTGATCGGACACCCTACAATGAGCAGTTCTTC
D gene: NA
J gene: TRBJ2-1
V gene: TRBV24-1
clone size: once

CDR3 protein: CASSLDPSPGEQFF
CDR3 DNA: TGCGCCAGCAGCTTGGACCCTTCACCGGGTGAGCAGTTCTTC
D gene: NA
J gene: TRBJ2-1
V gene: TRBV5-1
clone size: NA

CDR3 protein: CASSLEREEETQYF
CDR3 DNA: TGCGCCAGCAGCTTAGAGCGGGAGGAAGAGACCCAGTACTTC
D gene: TRBD2
J gene: TRBJ2-5
V gene: TRBV5-1
clone size: NA

CDR3 protein: CASSSRGNQPQHF
CDR3 DNA: TGTGCCAGCAGCTCCAGGGGGAATCAGCCCCAGCATTTT
D gene: TRBD1
J gene: TRBJ1-5
V gene: TRBV5-6
clone size: NA

CDR3 protein: CATSDSDLVGANTEAFF
CDR3 DNA: TGTGCCACCAGTGATTCCGATCTGGTGGGGGCGAACACTGAAGCTTTCTTT
D gene: NA
J gene: TRBJ1-1
V gene: TRBV24-1
clone size: few

CDR3 protein: CASSPTGGRNQPQHF
CDR3 DNA: TGTGCCAGTAGCCCCACCGGGGGACGGAATCAGCCCCAGCATTTT
D gene: NA
J gene: TRBJ1-5
V gene: TRBV19
clone size: few

CDR3 protein: CSVAGTGDVNSPLHF
CDR3 DNA: TGCAGCGTGGCTGGGACAGGGGATGTGAATTCACCCCTCCACTTT
D gene: TRBD1
J gene: TRBJ1-6
V gene: TRBV29-1
clone size: NA

CDR3 protein: CASSPLSLAGYNEQFF
CDR3 DNA: TGTGCCAGCTCACCACTCAGCCTAGCGGGTTACAATGAGCAGTTCTTC
D gene: TRBD2
J gene: TRBJ2-1
V gene: TRBV18
clone size: once

CDR3 protein: CASNDPAHRGGTEAFF
CDR3 DNA: TGTGCCAGCAACGACCCTGCTCACAGGGGAGGCACTGAAGCTTTCTTT
D gene: TRBD1
J gene: TRBJ1-1
V gene: TRBV6-6
clone size: NA

CDR3 protein: CASSQVFWDYNTGELFF
CDR3 DNA: TGCGCCAGCAGCCAAGTGTTTTGGGACTATAATACCGGGGAGCTGTTTTTT
D gene: TRBD2
J gene: TRBJ2-2
V gene: TRBV4-3
clone size: NA